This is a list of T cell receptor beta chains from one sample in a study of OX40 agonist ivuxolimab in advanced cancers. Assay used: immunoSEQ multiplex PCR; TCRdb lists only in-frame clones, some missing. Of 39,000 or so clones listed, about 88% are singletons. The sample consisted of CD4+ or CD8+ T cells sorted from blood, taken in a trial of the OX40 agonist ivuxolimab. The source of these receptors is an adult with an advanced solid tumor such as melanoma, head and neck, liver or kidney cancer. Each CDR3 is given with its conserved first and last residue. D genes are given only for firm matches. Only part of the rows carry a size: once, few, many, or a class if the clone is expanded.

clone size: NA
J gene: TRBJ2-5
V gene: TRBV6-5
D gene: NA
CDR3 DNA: TGTGCCAGCAGTACGAGGTCCCGGGGGCGGGAGCAGTACTTC
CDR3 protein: CASSTRSRGREQYF

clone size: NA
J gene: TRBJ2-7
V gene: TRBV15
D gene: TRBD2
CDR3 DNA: TGTGCCACCAGCAGAGACCGACTAGCGATCTACGAGCAGTACTTC
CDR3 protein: CATSRDRLAIYEQYF

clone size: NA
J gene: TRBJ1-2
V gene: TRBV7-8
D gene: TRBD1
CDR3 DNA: TGTGCCAGCAGCCACGCGACAGGGAGCGGCTATGGCTACACCTTC
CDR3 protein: CASSHATGSGYGYTF

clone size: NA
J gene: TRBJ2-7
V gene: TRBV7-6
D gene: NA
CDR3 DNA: TGTGCCAGCAGCTTAGTAGCCGTACCTCACGGCGAGCAGTACTTC
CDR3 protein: CASSLVAVPHGEQYF

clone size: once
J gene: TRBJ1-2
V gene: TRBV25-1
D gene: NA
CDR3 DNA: TGTGCCACCCTGGAGGGTGGTGGCTACACCTTC
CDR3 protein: CATLEGGGYTF

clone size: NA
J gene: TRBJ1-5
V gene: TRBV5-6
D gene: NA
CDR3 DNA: TGTGCCAGCAGCTTACGTGACAGGACCCTAGATAGCAATCAGCCCCAGCATTTT
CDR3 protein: CASSLRDRTLDSNQPQHF

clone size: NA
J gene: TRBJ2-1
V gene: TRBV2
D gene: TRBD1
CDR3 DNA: TGTGCCAGCAGTGGGGAAGGACAGGGCGGCAGGAGCCCCTACAATGAGCAGTTCTTC
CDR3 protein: CASSGEGQGGRSPYNEQFF

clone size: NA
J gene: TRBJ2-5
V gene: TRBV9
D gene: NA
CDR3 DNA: TGTGCCAGCAGCTCCAGTGGGACAAAACAAGAGACCCAGTACTTC
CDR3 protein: CASSSSGTKQETQYF

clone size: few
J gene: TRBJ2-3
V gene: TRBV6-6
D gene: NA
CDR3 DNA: TGTGCCAGCACTGGGCGGGGACCCACAGATACGCAGTATTTT
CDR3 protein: CASTGRGPTDTQYF

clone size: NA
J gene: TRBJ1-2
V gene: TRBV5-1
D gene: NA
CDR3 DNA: TGCGCCAGCGCACCTCCGGGAGGGGGAGACTATGGCTACACCTTC
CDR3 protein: CASAPPGGGDYGYTF

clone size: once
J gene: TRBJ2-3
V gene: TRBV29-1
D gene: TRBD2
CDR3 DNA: TGCAGCGTTGAGGGGGGGGTATTTAATACGCAGTATTTT
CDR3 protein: CSVEGGVFNTQYF

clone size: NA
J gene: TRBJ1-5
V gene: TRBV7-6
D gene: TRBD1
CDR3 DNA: TGTGCCAGCAGCTCCGCCCTCGGGACAGATAGCAATCAGCCCCAGCATTTT
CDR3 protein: CASSSALGTDSNQPQHF

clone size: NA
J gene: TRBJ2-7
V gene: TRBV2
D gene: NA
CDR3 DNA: TGTGCCAGCAGGCTAGACCCTCACTCCTACGAGCAGTACTTC
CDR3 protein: CASRLDPHSYEQYF

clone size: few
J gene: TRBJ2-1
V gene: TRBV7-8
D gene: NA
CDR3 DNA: TGTGCCAGCAGCCCGCTGGGGGGCCTAGGTGGTAATGAGCAGTTCTTC
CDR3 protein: CASSPLGGLGGNEQFF

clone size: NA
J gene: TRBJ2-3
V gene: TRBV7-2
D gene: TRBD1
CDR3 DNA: TGTGCCAGCAGCTCTCAGGGGGCCACAGATACGCAGTATTTT
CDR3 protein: CASSSQGATDTQYF

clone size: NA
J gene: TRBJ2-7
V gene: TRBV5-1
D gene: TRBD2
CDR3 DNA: TGCGCCAGCAGCTCCCTAACTAGCGGGGCCCCCTTCTACGAGCAGTACTTC
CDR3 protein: CASSSLTSGAPFYEQYF

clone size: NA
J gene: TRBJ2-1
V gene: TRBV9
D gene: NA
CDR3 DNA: TGTGCCAGCAGCATAGACGCCAGCTCCTACAATGAGCAGTTCTTC
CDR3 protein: CASSIDASSYNEQFF

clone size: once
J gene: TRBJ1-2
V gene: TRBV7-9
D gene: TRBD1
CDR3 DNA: TGTGCCAGCAGCTCGGACAGGGGAAGATCCCCTGGGTATGGCTACACCTTC
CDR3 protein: CASSSDRGRSPGYGYTF

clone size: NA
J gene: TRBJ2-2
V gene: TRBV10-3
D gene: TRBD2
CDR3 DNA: TGTGCCATCAGGGGACTAGCGGGAGAGAAGGGCACCGGGGAGCTGTTTTTT
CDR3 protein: CAIRGLAGEKGTGELFF

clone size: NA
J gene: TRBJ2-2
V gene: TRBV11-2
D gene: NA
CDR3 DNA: TGTGCCAGCAGCCCCCGGCGGGGGAACACCGGGGAGCTGTTTTTT
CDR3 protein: CASSPRRGNTGELFF

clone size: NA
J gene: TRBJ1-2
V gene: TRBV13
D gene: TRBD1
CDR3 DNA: TGTGCCAGCAGCTTGGACAGGGATGGCTACACCTTC
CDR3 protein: CASSLDRDGYTF

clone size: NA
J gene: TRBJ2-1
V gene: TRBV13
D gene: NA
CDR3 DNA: TGTGCCAGCAGCATAAACAATGAGCAGTTCTTC
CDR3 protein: CASSINNEQFF

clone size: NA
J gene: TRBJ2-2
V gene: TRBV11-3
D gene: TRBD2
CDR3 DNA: TGTGCCAGCAGCTCGCACCCGGGACTAGCAGGCGGCGGGGAGCTGTTTTTT
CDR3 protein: CASSSHPGLAGGGELFF

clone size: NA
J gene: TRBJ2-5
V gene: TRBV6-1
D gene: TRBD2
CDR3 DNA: TGTGCCTCGGGCATAGCGGGGGTCCCCCTGGACCAGTACTTC
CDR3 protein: CASGIAGVPLDQYF

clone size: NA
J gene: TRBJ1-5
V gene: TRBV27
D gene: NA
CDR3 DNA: TGTGCCAGCAGTTCGCGGGGCGATCAGCCCCAGCATTTT
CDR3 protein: CASSSRGDQPQHF

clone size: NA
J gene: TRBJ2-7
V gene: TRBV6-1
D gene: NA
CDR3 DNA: TGTGCCAGCATGCCCCGGGGGAGGTACGAGCAGTACTTC
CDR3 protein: CASMPRGRYEQYF

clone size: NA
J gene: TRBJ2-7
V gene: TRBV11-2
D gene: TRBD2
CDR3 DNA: TGTGCCAGCAGCTGGGGGACTAGCAGTTACGAGCAGTACTTC
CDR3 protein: CASSWGTSSYEQYF

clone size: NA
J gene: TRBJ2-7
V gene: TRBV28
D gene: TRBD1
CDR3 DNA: TGTGCCAGCAGTCCCTCCGCGACAGGGACCTACGAGCAGTACTTC
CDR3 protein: CASSPSATGTYEQYF

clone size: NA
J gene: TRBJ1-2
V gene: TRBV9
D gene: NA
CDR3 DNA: TGTGCCAGCAGCCCAAATCCAGGGAATGGCTACACCTTC
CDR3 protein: CASSPNPGNGYTF

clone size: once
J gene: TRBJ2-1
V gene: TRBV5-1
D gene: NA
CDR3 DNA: TGCGCCAGCAGCTTCCGTAACAATGAGCAGTTCTTC
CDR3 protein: CASSFRNNEQFF

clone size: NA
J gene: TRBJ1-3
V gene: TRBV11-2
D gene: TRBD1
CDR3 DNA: TGTGCCAGCAGCTTACGACGGCCGGGACAGAGCTCTGGAAACACCATATATTTT
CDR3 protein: CASSLRRPGQSSGNTIYF

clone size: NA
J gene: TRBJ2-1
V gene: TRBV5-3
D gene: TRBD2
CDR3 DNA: TGTGCCAGAAGCTGGTCCCTACAAGGACTAGCGTTTTACAATGAGCAGTTCTTC
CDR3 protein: CARSWSLQGLAFYNEQFF